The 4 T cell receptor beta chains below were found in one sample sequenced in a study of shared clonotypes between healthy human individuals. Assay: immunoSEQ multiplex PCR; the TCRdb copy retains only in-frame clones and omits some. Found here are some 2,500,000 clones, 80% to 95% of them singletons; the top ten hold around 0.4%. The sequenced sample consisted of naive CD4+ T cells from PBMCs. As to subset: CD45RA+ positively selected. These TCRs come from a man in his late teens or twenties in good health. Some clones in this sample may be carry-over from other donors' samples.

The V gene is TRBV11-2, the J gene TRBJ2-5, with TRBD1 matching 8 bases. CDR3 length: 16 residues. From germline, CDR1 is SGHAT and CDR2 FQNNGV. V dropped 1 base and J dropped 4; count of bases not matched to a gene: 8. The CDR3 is CASSLVLGDRGETQYF. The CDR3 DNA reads TGTGCCAGCAGCTTAGTCTTGGGAGACAGGGGAGAGACCCAGTACTTC. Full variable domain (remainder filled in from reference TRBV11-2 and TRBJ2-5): EAGVAQSPRYKIIEKRQSVAFWCNPISGHATLYWYQQILGQGPKLLIQFQNNGVVDDSQLPKDRFSAERLKGVDSTLKIQPAKLEDSAVYLCASSLVLGDRGETQYFGPGTRLLVL.

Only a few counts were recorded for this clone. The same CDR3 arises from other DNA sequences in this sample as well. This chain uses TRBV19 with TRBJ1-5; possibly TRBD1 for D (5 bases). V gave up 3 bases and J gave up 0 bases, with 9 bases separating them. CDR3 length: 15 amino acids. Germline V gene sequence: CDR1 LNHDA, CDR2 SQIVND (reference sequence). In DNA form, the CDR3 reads TGTGCCAGTAGTATTGTGGGGGTTAGCAATCAGCCCCAGCATTTT. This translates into CASSIVGVSNQPQHF. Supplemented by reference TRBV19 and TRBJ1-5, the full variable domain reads DGGITQSPKYLFRKEGQNVTLSCEQNLNHDAMYWYRQDPGQGLRLIYYSQIVNDFQKGDIAEGYSVSREKKESFPLTVTSAQKNPTAFYLCASSIVGVSNQPQHFGDGTRLSIL.

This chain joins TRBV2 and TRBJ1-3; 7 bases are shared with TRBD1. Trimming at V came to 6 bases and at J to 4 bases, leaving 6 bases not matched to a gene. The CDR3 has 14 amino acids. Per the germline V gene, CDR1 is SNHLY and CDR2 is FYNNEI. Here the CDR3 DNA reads TGTGCCAGCAGCTCAACAGGGGAAGGAAACACCATATATTTT. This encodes CASSSTGEGNTIYF.

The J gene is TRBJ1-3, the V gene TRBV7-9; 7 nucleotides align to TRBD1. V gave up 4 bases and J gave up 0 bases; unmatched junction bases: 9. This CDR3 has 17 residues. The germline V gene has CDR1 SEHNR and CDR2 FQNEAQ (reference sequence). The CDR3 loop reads CASSSRPGQNSGNTIYF. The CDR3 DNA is TGTGCCAGCAGCTCCCGCCCGGGACAGAACTCTGGAAACACCATATATTTT.